Below are 5 T cell receptor beta chains sequenced from a single sample in a study of blood T cell repertoires in COVID-19. Produced via immunoSEQ multiplex PCR; TCRdb's table is partial and in-frame only. The sample lists about 220,000 clones; 65% to 85% were seen once. Sequencing was done on a sample of peripheral blood. These receptors all come from a young woman who had recovered from COVID-19.

The chain employs TRBV7-8 and TRBJ2-7; the match to TRBD2 covers 11 bases. The CDR3 length is 14 residues. Trimming cost V 7 bases and J 5 bases; bases outside gene matches: 7. Germline-derived CDR1 and CDR2 are SGHVS and FQNEAQ. CDR3 region: CASTLGTSGNEQYF. The CDR3 nucleotides read TGTGCCAGCACCCTAGGGACTAGCGGAAACGAGCAGTACTTC. Combining the CDR3 with reference TRBV7-8 and TRBJ2-7 gives the whole variable domain GAGVSQSPRYKVAKRGQDVALRCDPISGHVSLFWYQQALGQGPEFLTYFQNEAQLDKSGLPSDRFFAERPEGSVSTLKIQRTQQEDSAVYLCASTLGTSGNEQYFGPGTRLTVT.

The V and J genes are TRBV28 and TRBJ1-6; D is uncertain. V was trimmed by 3 bases and J by 7 bases, leaving 16 bases between them. Germline V gene lookup returns CDR1 MDHEN and CDR2 SYDVKM. The CDR3 covers 16 residues. DNA for the CDR3: TGTGCCAGCAGTTTCCCCCACATAGCAGCAAATTCACCCCTCCACTTT. As protein: CASSFPHIAANSPLHF.

In this sample, this clone turned up a few times. In nucleotides, the CDR3 is TGTGCCAGCAGCTTAGGAACAGGGAGCTACGAGCAGTACTTC. As protein: CASSLGTGSYEQYF. The V call is TRBV7-8, the J call TRBJ2-7; D may be TRBD1 (6 bases). The V end lost 1 base, the J end lost 3 bases, and 10 bases lay between the germline ends. The CDR3 covers 14 residues. Looked up from germline, CDR1 is SGHVS and CDR2 is FQNEAQ.

V gene TRBV6-5 combines with J gene TRBJ1-5; 7 bases are shared with TRBD1. The CDR3 has 12 amino acids. In germline, CDR1 is MNHEY, CDR2 SVGAGI. The junction had 2 bases not matched to a gene; V was cut back by 10 bases and J by 2 bases. The CDR3 DNA follows: TGTGCCACAGGACAGGGCAATCAGCCCCAGCATTTT. Its protein product is CATGQGNQPQHF.

This chain connects TRBV6-5 to TRBJ1-2; no reliable D call. The CDR3 is 12 residues long. Germline lookup yields CDR1 MNHEY and CDR2 SVGAGI. Between the trimmed V and J ends, which lost 5 bases and 5 bases, there was a span of 9 bases. The CDR3 sequence is CASSIDTYGYTF. The CDR3, as DNA: TGTGCCAGCAGTATAGACACTTATGGCTACACCTTC.